This T cell receptor beta chain is drawn from a study of T-cell reconstitution after alpha-beta-depleted transplantation in children (TCRdb year 2016). Turning to the overall study: Using TCR repertoire profiling, the study followed T-cell immune reconstitution in a quantitative way in children after TCRalphabeta/CD19-depleted allogeneic hematopoietic cell transplantation. What the authors observed across the whole study: Hyperexpanded clone frequencies declined over subsequent months; after one year, T-cell counts and TCRbeta diversity were mostly attributed to newly produced T cells. In some patients, the high TCRbeta diversity seen at day 60 was put down to recipient T cells and intrathymic progenitors that had survived conditioning. About two months after transplant, the apparently early recovery of alphabetaT-cell counts reportedly depended on just several hundred clones that had expanded rapidly and came from non-depleted graft cells.

Reading from cysteine to phenylalanine, the CDR3 counts 14 amino acids. The sequence is cut down to CDR3 DNA, 42 bases in frame from base 1. The germline V gene yields LGHNA for CDR1 and YSLEER for CDR2. V is reduced by 0 bases and J by 3 bases, leaving a spacing of 8 bases between them. The library was obtained by PCR. The data were produced on an Illumina HiSeq 2500. To normalize quantification of the TCRbeta repertoire, the TCR libraries were built with molecular barcoding that relied on unique molecular identifiers. TCRdb handled the public reads itself, with Q25 trimming in fastp and clone calling in MiXCR, and kept productive beta chains. Merged by CDR3 protein, the rows form single entries marked with the most common genes and DNA. The table for this sample lists 200,000 or so distinct CDR3 sequences; approximately 6.9% of them were counted only once. The ten largest clones capture about 5.5% of the sample.

This clonotype was seen at least ten times. Its target antigen remains unknown. No base quality values were provided; no much bigger clone lies one nucleotide off. This specimen's treatment or condition label, interpreted: allogeneic hematopoietic cell transplantation with graft depleted of TCRalphabeta T cells and CD19 B cells. TCRalphabeta/CD19-depleted allogeneic hematopoietic cell grafts were given to the transplant recipients, all of whom were children. The chain links TRBV4-3 with TRBJ1-1; a tentative D call is TRBD1 (5 bases match). The clonotype was recovered from a boy aged 2-9 years with acute lymphoblastic leukemia, due to receive a stem cell transplant. The sequences come from PBMCs, collected before TCRalphabeta/CD19-depleted stem cell transplant. The DNA reads TGCGCCAGCAGCCAAGATCAGGGATACACTGAAGCTTTCTTT. Its translation reads: CASSQDQGYTEAFF.